The 13 T cell receptor beta chains presented below share a single source sample, sequenced in a study of T cells in Graves' hyperthyroidism and ophthalmopathy. Authors of the study amplified TCR beta CDR3 regions from RNA transcripts. The HTBI primer set was used in a first-round RT-PCR of the TCR CDR3. TCRdb independently ran MiXCR on the multiplex PCR reads; one entry per CDR3 protein. The sample yields 600,000 or so distinct CDR3 sequences, 12% to 15% seen once. Source material: blood. Receptor source: a woman aged 18-29 years with Graves' ophthalmopathy.

The chain joins TRBV5-5 to TRBJ2-7; 9 positions match TRBD2. Germline lookup yields CDR1 SGHKS and CDR2 YYEKEE (reference sequence). This CDR3 is built from 17 residues. After removal of 1 base from V and 3 bases from J, the junction contained 11 bases not matched to a gene. The chain's CDR3 is CASSLILSGRSFYEQYF. CDR3 nucleotide sequence: TGTGCCAGCAGCTTGATACTTAGCGGGAGAAGCTTCTACGAGCAGTACTTC. Full variable domain (rest looked up from reference TRBV5-5 and TRBJ2-7): DAGVTQSPTHLIKTRGQQVTLRCSPISGHKSVSWYQQVLGQGPQFIFQYYEKEERGRGNFPDRFSARQFPNYSSELNVNALLLGDSALYLCASSLILSGRSFYEQYFGPGTRLTVT.

This clonotype appeared many times. V usage is TRBV6-1 and J usage is TRBJ1-5; TRBD1 is a possible D gene (5 bases). V lost 11 bases and J 4 bases, leaving 12 bases between the germline ends. The CDR3 has 12 residues. Germline loops: CDR1 MNHNS, CDR2 SASEGT. The CDR3 sequence is CASGAANQPQHF. CDR3 DNA: TGTGCCTCCGGGGCAGCAAATCAGCCCCAGCATTTT.

This clonotype was counted at least ten times. CDR3 in DNA: TGTGCCAGCAGCCTGGGACTAGCGGTAAACACCGGGGAGCTGTTTTTT. Protein sequence: CASSLGLAVNTGELFF. The rearrangement links TRBV3-1 to TRBJ2-2; TRBD2 agrees at 11 bases. The trim removed 4 bases at V and 2 bases at J, leaving 3 bases unmatched. Looked up from germline, CDR1 is LGHDT and CDR2 is YNNKEL (reference sequence). There are 16 residues in the CDR3.

The chain recombines TRBV19 with TRBJ2-3; 8 bases map to TRBD2. The trim removed 5 bases at V and 1 base at J, leaving 8 bases unmatched. Germline V gene sequence: CDR1 LNHDA, CDR2 SQIVND (reference sequence). This CDR3 region has 16 residues. This CDR3 is CASSRGAGEGTDTQYF. The DNA of the CDR3 is TGTGCCAGTAGTCGGGGAGCGGGAGAAGGCACAGATACGCAGTATTTT.

As for this clonotype: This may come from a read error, since a much larger clone is one base off. The rearrangement links TRBV7-3 to TRBJ2-3; D is ambiguous. The CDR3 sequence is 13 residues long. CDR1 and CDR2 from the germline V gene are SGHTA and FQGTGA. V dropped 6 bases and J dropped 0 bases, with 7 bases sitting between them. In nucleotides, the CDR3 is TGTGCCAGCAGAAACCCTAGCACAGATACGCAGTATTTT. Its protein is CASRNPSTDTQYF.

In this sample, this clonotype turned up a few times. Written as DNA, the CDR3 is TGCAGTGCTAGACGGCTAGCGGGAGGGCCGGTTGGGGAGACCCAGTACTTC. This sequence encodes CSARRLAGGPVGETQYF. V is TRBV20-1 and J is TRBJ2-5; the match to TRBD2 covers 12 bases. The V and J ends lost 2 bases and 5 bases, in that order; junction bases with no gene match: 12. There are 17 residues in the CDR3. Germline V lookup: CDR1 DFQATT, CDR2 SNEGSKA (reference sequence).

The chain carries TRBV7-8 and TRBJ2-2; D may correspond to TRBD1 or TRBD2 (7 bases each). The CDR3 is made up of 16 amino acids. The germline gives CDR1 SGHVS, CDR2 FQNEAQ. Between the trimmed V and J ends, which lost 7 bases and 5 bases, there was a span of 20 bases. CDR3 residues: CASNLLGQGGTGELFF. Here the CDR3 DNA reads TGTGCCAGCAACCTTCTAGGGCAGGGGGGGACCGGGGAGCTGTTTTTT.

Details on this clonotype: It may be a read error: a sequence one base away is much more abundant. The chain employs TRBV30 and TRBJ1-2; D is ambiguous. Trimming removed 3 bases from V and 8 bases from J, with 13 bases in between. CDR3 size: 12 residues. Germline loops: CDR1 GTSNPN, CDR2 SVGIG (reference sequence). This CDR3 reads CAWSIQAIGYTF. As DNA, the CDR3 is TGTGCCTGGAGCATACAAGCTATCGGCTACACCTTC.

This clonotype has just a few counts. The chain links TRBV6-1 to TRBJ2-4; D is possibly TRBD1 (6 bases). The germline V gene encodes CDR1 MNHNS and CDR2 SASEGT. The CDR3 is made up of 20 amino acids. V shed 7 bases and J shed 0 bases, with 28 bases lying between them. The CDR3 sequence: CASTDGRAGTHRLAKNIQYF. CDR3 DNA sequence: TGTGCCAGCACCGACGGGCGCGCCGGGACACACCGACTAGCCAAAAACATTCAGTACTTC.

This clonotype has at least ten counts. This sequence joins TRBV7-2 and TRBJ2-7; 7 nucleotides line up with TRBD1. Germline V gives CDR1 SGHTA, CDR2 FQGNSA. Trimming took 5 bases from V and 2 from J; bases not matched to a gene: 15. The length of the CDR3 is 17 residues. CDR3 sequence (DNA): TGTGCCAGCAGCCTAGGCCCCACAGGGGTTGCACCCTACGAGCAGTACTTC. Translation: CASSLGPTGVAPYEQYF.

In its sample, this clonotype was seen many times. This chain uses TRBV20-1 with TRBJ1-2, with D possibly being TRBD1 (5 bases). Germline loops: CDR1 DFQATT, CDR2 SNEGSKA (reference sequence). The CDR3 is 15 residues long. V gave up 5 bases and J gave up 6 bases, with 22 bases separating them. CDR3 coding DNA: TGCAGTGCTCCCGCCTCAGGCGGGGGGGGAAATGGCTACACCTTC. It encodes CSAPASGGGGNGYTF.

The chain is built from TRBV20-1 and TRBJ2-5, with 11 bases fitting TRBD2. Germline CDR1 is DFQATT and CDR2 is SNEGSKA (reference sequence). J lost 2 bases, V lost 1 base, and 3 bases had no gene match. The CDR3 spans 15 residues. The CDR3 protein is CSARGTSGPQETQYF. DNA for the CDR3: TGCAGTGCTAGAGGGACTAGCGGGCCTCAAGAGACCCAGTACTTC.

Concerning this clonotype itself: A read error is possible here, since a much larger clone lies one base away. The V and J genes are TRBV30 and TRBJ2-7, with TRBD1 matching 7 bases. The CDR3 sequence is 14 residues long. The V gene end was trimmed by 4 bases and the J gene end by 2 bases; junction bases not matched to a gene: 8. From germline, CDR1 is GTSNPN and CDR2 SVGIG (reference sequence). CDR3 in amino acids: CAWKCSGTAYEQYF. CDR3 DNA sequence: TGTGCCTGGAAATGCTCAGGGACAGCCTACGAGCAGTACTTC.